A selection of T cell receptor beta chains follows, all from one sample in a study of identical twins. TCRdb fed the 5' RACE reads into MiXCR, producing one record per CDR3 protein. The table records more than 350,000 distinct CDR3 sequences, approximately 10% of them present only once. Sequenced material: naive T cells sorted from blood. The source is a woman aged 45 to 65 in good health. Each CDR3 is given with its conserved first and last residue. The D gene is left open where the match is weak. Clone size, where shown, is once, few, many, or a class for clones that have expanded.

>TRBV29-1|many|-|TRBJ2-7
TGCAGCGTTGAAGAGAGGGAGGAAGAGCAGTACTTC
CSVEEREEEQYF
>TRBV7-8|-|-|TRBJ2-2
TGTGCCAGCAGCCCGTCTCGGGGGAACACCGGGGAGCTGTTTTTT
CASSPSRGNTGELFF
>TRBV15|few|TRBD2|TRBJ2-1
TGTGCCACCAGCACTGGCGGGAGCGGGAGAGGCGGTTATGAGCAGTTCTTC
CATSTGGSGRGGYEQFF
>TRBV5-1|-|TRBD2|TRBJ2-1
TGCGCCAGCAGCCCACCTAGCGGGAACATACTCAATGAGCAGTTCTTC
CASSPPSGNILNEQFF
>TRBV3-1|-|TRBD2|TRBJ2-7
TGTGCCAGCAGCCCCTGGGGGGGTTACGAGCAGTACTTC
CASSPWGGYEQYF
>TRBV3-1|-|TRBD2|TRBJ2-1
TGTGCCAGCAATACAGCGGGAGTGGTGAATGAGCAGTTCTTC
CASNTAGVVNEQFF
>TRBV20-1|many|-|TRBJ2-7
TGCAGTGCTAGAGAGGTCCCCCCCGGACGAGAGCAGTACTTC
CSAREVPPGREQYF
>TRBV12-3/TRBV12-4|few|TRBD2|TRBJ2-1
TGTGCCAGCAGTTTAGTTAGCGGGGCCGGGGCTGAGCAGTTCTTC
CASSLVSGAGAEQFF
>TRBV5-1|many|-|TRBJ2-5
TGCGCCAGCAGCTTGGACACCTCAGAGACCCAGTACTTC
CASSLDTSETQYF
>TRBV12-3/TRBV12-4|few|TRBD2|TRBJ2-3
TGTGCCAGCAGTCTGCAGCGGGAATTTGATACGCAGTATTTT
CASSLQREFDTQYF
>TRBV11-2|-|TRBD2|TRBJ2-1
TGTGCCAGCAGCTCCCCCGGGGGGTGGTGGGAGCAGTTCTTC
CASSSPGGWWEQFF
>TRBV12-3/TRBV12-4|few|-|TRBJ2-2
TGTGCCAGCATCTTGAGCGGGGAGCTGTTTTTT
CASILSGELFF
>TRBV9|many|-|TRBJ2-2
TGTGCCAGCAGCGTAGATTTGACGGCCGGGGAGCTGTTTTTT
CASSVDLTAGELFF
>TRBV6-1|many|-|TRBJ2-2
TGTGCCGGACGCATGGGGCGCGGCACCGGGGAGCTGTTTTTT
CAGRMGRGTGELFF
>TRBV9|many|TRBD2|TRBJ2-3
TGTGCCAGCTCGGTAGCGGGATCCACAGATACGCAGTATTTT
CASSVAGSTDTQYF
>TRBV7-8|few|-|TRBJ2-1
TGTGCCAGCAGTTTAAGGTTCAACAATGAGCAGTTCTTC
CASSLRFNNEQFF
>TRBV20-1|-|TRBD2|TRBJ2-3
TGCAGTGCTAGAGATCTGCTAGCGGGTTTGGGGGCAGATACGCAGTATTTT
CSARDLLAGLGADTQYF
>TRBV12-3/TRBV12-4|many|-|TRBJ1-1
TGTGCCAGCAGCAACATCGAAGAAGCTTTCTTT
CASSNIEEAFF
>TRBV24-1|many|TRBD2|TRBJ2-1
TGTGCCACCAGTGCACAACTAGCGAATTACAATGAGCAGTTCTTC
CATSAQLANYNEQFF
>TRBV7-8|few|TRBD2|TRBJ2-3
TGTGCCAGCAGCCGGGGGGTAGGGCCTCCGGAGAGTGCGCAGTATTTT
CASSRGVGPPESAQYF
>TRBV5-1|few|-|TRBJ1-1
TGCGCCAGCAGCCCGAGGGGGGGGATGAACACTGAAGCTTTCTTT
CASSPRGGMNTEAFF
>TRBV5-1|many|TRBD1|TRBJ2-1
TGCGCCAGCAGCTTAGGGGGACAGACGAATGAGCAGTTCTTC
CASSLGGQTNEQFF
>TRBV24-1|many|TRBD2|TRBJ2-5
TGTGCCACCAGTTTTTGGCTAGCGGGAGGGGGAGAGACCCAGTACTTC
CATSFWLAGGGETQYF
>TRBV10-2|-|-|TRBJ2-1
TGCGCCAGCAGTGAGGCTATCTACAATGAGCAGTTCTTC
CASSEAIYNEQFF
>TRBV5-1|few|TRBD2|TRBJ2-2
TGCGCCAGCAGCCGGGACTACCAGAACACCGGGGAGCTGTTTTTT
CASSRDYQNTGELFF
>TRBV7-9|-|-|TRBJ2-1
TGTGCCAGCAGCCCCTCAGGCCCCAATGAGCAGTTCTTC
CASSPSGPNEQFF
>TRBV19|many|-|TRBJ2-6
TGTGCCAGTAGTATAGGAGGTATGAGTGGGGCCAACGTCCTGACTTTC
CASSIGGMSGANVLTF
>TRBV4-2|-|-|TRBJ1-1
TGTGCCAGCAGCCAAGAAGTGGTCGGCACTGAAGCTTTCTTT
CASSQEVVGTEAFF
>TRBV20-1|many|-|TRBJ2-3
TGCAGTGCTCAGGACTACTGGAGCACAGATACGCAGTATTTT
CSAQDYWSTDTQYF
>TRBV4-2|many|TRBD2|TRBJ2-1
TGTGCCAGCACCCCCCTCGGGGAGGGCGGGAGCGGTCAGTTCTTC
CASTPLGEGGSGQFF
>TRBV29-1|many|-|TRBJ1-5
TGCAGCGTGCGGTTAGATAGCAATCAGCCCCAGCATTTT
CSVRLDSNQPQHF
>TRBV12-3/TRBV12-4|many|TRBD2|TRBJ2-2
TGTGCCAGCAGCTGGGGACTAGCGTCAAACACCGGGGAGCTGTTTTTT
CASSWGLASNTGELFF
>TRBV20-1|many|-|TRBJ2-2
TGCAGTGCTAGGGACAGACTAACCGGGGAGCTGTTTTTT
CSARDRLTGELFF
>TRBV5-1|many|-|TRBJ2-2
TGCGCCAGCAGCTTGTCGGGAAACACCGGGGAGCTGTTTTTT
CASSLSGNTGELFF
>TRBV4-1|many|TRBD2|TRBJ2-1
TGCGCCAGCAGCCAGTTCGCGCCCCCTGGGCTAGCGGGTATCTATGAGCAGTTCTTC
CASSQFAPPGLAGIYEQFF
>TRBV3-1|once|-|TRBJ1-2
TGTGCCAGCAGCCAAGGAGGGGTTTGCACCTTC
CASSQGGVCTF
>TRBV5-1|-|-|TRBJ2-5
TGCGCCAGCCGGCCAGGGGTAGGTCTTGAGACCCAGTACTTC
CASRPGVGLETQYF
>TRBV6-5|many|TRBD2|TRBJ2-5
TGTGCCGCTTGGGGTACTAGCGGGACCCAAGAGACCCAGTACTTC
CAAWGTSGTQETQYF
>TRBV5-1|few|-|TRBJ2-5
TGCGCCAGCAGCATACAGGGCTTTAAGACGTTTGGAGAGACCCAGTACTTC
CASSIQGFKTFGETQYF
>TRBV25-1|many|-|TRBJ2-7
TGTGCCAGCAGTCACACCGGGATCTATTCCTACGAGCAGTACTTC
CASSHTGIYSYEQYF
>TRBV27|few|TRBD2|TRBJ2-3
TGTGCCAGCAGTTACCGGACTAGCCTTAGCACAGATACGCAGTATTTT
CASSYRTSLSTDTQYF
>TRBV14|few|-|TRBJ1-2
TGTGCCAGCAGCCAAGATTTTGGGTTCGGCTACACCTTC
CASSQDFGFGYTF
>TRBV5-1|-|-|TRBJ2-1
TGCGCCAGCAGCTTGGGAGGGAGGAGCTCCTACAATGAGCAGTTCTTC
CASSLGGRSSYNEQFF
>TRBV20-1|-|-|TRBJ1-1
TGCAGTGCTCACCATTCGGGGCCCGGGATGAACACTGAAGCTTTCTTT
CSAHHSGPGMNTEAFF
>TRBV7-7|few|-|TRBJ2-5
TGTGCCAGCAGCTTAGAACTGGGCGGTCCAGAGACCCAGTACTTC
CASSLELGGPETQYF
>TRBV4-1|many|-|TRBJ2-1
TGCGCCAGCAGCCAAGACAGTGAGCAGTTCTTC
CASSQDSEQFF
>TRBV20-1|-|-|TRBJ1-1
TGCAGTGCTAGAGGGGGGTTGGCCGGCGGGACTGAAGCTTTCTTT
CSARGGLAGGTEAFF
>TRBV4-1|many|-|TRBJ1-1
TGCGCCAGCAGCTTAAGCGTGGCGGGCTCGAACACTGAAGCTTTCTTT
CASSLSVAGSNTEAFF
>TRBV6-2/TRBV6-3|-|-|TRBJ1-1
TGTGCCAGCAGTTACTCGTGGACCAGGGGTATGAACACTGAAGCTTTCTTT
CASSYSWTRGMNTEAFF
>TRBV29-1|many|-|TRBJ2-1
TGCAGCGGTCTACCGGGACCGTACAATGAGCAGTTCTTC
CSGLPGPYNEQFF
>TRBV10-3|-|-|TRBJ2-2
TGTGCCATCAGTTCGCAGGGGACGAACACCGGGGAGCTGTTTTTT
CAISSQGTNTGELFF
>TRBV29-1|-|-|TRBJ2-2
TGCAGCGTCCTAAAGACGGTTAACACCGGGGAGCTGTTTTTT
CSVLKTVNTGELFF
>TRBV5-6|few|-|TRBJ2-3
TGTGCCAGCAGCTCCGGCCGGGGGCGAGATACGCAGTATTTT
CASSSGRGRDTQYF
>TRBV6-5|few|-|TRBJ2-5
TGTGCCAGCTTATCAGAGAAAGAGACCCAGTACTTC
CASLSEKETQYF
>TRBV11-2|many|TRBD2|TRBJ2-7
TGTGCCAGCAGCTTAGAAGGGACTAGCGGCTACGAGCAGTACTTC
CASSLEGTSGYEQYF
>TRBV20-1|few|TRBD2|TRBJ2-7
TGCAGTGCCCCGGGCGGGAGGTCCTCCTACGAGCAGTACTTC
CSAPGGRSSYEQYF
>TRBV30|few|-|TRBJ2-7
TGTGCCTGGGTCGCGGGCTACGAGCAGTACTTC
CAWVAGYEQYF
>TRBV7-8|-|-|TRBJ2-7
TGTGCCAGCAGCCCCCGACGGGACCGGACCTACGAGCAGTACTTC
CASSPRRDRTYEQYF
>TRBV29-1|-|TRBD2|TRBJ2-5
TGCAGCGTTGACGGGCTGACGGGAGGAGAGACCCAGTACTTC
CSVDGLTGGETQYF